These 30 T cell receptor beta chains were sequenced from one sample in a study of blood T cell repertoires in COVID-19. Produced via immunoSEQ multiplex PCR; TCRdb's table is partial and in-frame only. The sample shows about 360,000 clones, around 84% of them seen only once. What was sequenced was peripheral blood. These receptors were collected from a human donor in a cohort sampled during active COVID-19.

The CDR3 DNA reads TGCGCCAACCAATTCCGGGACATCAACACTGAAGCTTTCTTT. Amino acid sequence: CANQFRDINTEAFF. This chain joins TRBV10-1 and TRBJ1-1, with a tentative D call TRBD1 (6 bases). CDR1 and CDR2 from the germline V gene are WNHNN and SYGVQD (reference sequence). Trimming shortened V by 10 bases and J by 2 bases, and 17 bases separated the two germline ends. The CDR3 runs 14 residues.

V gene TRBV18 combines with J gene TRBJ2-3, with TRBD1 matching 7 bases. V trimming: 3 bases; J trimming: 1 base; junction bases outside the gene matches: 4. CDR3 length: 15 amino acids. From germline, CDR1 is KGHSH and CDR2 LQKENI. CDR3 sequence: CASSPTGPRTDTQYF. The CDR3 DNA follows: TGTGCCAGCTCACCGACAGGGCCCCGCACAGATACGCAGTATTTT.

This chain uses TRBV5-5 with TRBJ2-5; 7 positions match TRBD2. The length of the CDR3 is 14 residues. V gave up 4 bases and J gave up 2 bases; unmatched junction bases: 5. Germline values: CDR1 SGHKS, CDR2 YYEKEE (reference sequence). CDR3 nucleotide sequence: TGTGCCAGCAGCGGGACGGGGGGTCAAGAGACCCAGTACTTC. This gives the protein CASSGTGGQETQYF.

This clone was detected once. The chain employs TRBV6-5 and TRBJ1-6; D perhaps matches TRBD1 (6 bases). The CDR3 totals 15 residues. Trimming cost V 6 bases and J 0 bases, with 9 bases left between them. Germline CDR1 MNHEY, CDR2 SVGAGI. CDR3 sequence: CASRPQGSYNSPLHF. DNA for the CDR3: TGTGCCAGCAGACCACAGGGCTCCTATAATTCACCCCTCCACTTT.

This chain uses TRBV5-4 with TRBJ1-1; D is ambiguous. Germline-derived CDR1 and CDR2 are SGHNT and YYREEE (reference sequence). Deletions cut 0 bases from V and 1 base from J, with 10 bases between. The CDR3 covers 15 residues. The CDR3 region has the DNA TGTGCCAGCAGCTTGGCACGGGAGACGAACACTGAAGCTTTCTTT. The encoded protein is CASSLARETNTEAFF.

The chain couples TRBV10-2 to TRBJ2-7; TRBD2 is a possible D gene (5 bases). CDR3 length: 10 amino acids. From germline, CDR1 is WSHSY and CDR2 SAAADI. V dropped 8 bases and J dropped 6 bases, with 8 bases sitting between them. The CDR3 nucleotides read TGCGCCAGCGGAGGAGTCGAGCAGTACTTC. This translates into CASGGVEQYF.

This sequence joins TRBV7-9 and TRBJ2-1; possible D gene TRBD1, 5 bases. The CDR3 sequence is 16 residues long. CDR1 is SEHNR and CDR2 is FQNEAQ in the germline V gene (reference sequence). Trimming cost V 6 bases and J 1 base, with 16 bases left between them. The CDR3 DNA sequence: TGTGCCAGCAGTTCAGGGTCGGCTGGGTCCTACAATGAGCAGTTCTTC. Translation: CASSSGSAGSYNEQFF.

The chain couples TRBV30 to TRBJ1-1, with D tentatively TRBD1 (6 bases). The CDR3 covers 13 residues. V lost 5 bases and J lost 4, with 14 bases in between. Germline-derived CDR1 and CDR2 are GTSNPN and SVGIG (reference sequence). The CDR3 protein is CAWERTGSTEAFF. CDR3 coding DNA: TGTGCCTGGGAGAGAACAGGGAGCACTGAAGCTTTCTTT.

As to this clone: The sample contains more than one DNA sequence encoding this CDR3. This chain uses TRBV9 with TRBJ2-6; no firm D call. The V and J ends lost 2 bases and 1 base respectively, with 4 bases between them. Germline V gene sequence: CDR1 SGDLS, CDR2 YYNGEE. The CDR3 is made up of 14 amino acids. The CDR3 loop reads CASSVSSGANVLTF. As DNA, the CDR3 is TGTGCCAGCAGCGTGAGTTCTGGGGCCAACGTCCTGACTTTC. The full variable domain, with the rest looked up from reference TRBV9 and TRBJ2-6, is DSGVTQTPKHLITATGQRVTLRCSPRSGDLSVYWYQQSLDQGLQFLIQYYNGEERAKGNILERFSAQQFPDLHSELNLSSLELGDSALYFCASSVSSGANVLTFGAGSRLTVL.

The chain links TRBV5-6 to TRBJ2-1; TRBD2 is a possible D gene (5 bases). Germline V gene data show CDR1 as SGHDT and CDR2 as YYEEEE. The CDR3 runs 15 residues. V lost 0 bases and J 9 bases, leaving 16 bases between the germline ends. The CDR3 nucleotides are TGTGCCAGCAGCTTGGGGGCAGTTGAGGGCCGTGAGCAGTTCTTC. This sequence encodes CASSLGAVEGREQFF.

The chain is built from TRBV5-1 and TRBJ2-2, with D maybe TRBD1 (6 bases). Trimming removed 3 bases from V and 8 bases from J, with 11 bases in between. The CDR3 loop spans 13 amino acids. Germline V CDR1 and CDR2: SGHRS, YFSETQ. Here the CDR3 reads CASSWTGTGELFF. CDR3 coding DNA: TGCGCCAGCAGCTGGACCGGGACAGGGGAGCTGTTTTTT.

The CDR3, as DNA: TGTGCCAGCAGTGAAGGGGGGGAATCAGATACGCAGTATTTT. The encoded protein is CASSEGGESDTQYF. The chain uses TRBV6-1 and TRBJ2-3, with TRBD2 as a possible D gene (6 bases). Between the trimmed V and J ends, which lost 1 base and 4 bases, there was a span of 9 bases. Per germline, CDR1 MNHNS and CDR2 SASEGT. The CDR3 length is 14 residues.

The DNA of the CDR3 is TGCGCCAGCAGCACCGACCCAGCGGGAGGGCCTTACAATGAGCAGTTCTTC. Translation gives CASSTDPAGGPYNEQFF. This chain joins TRBV5-1 and TRBJ2-1, with 10 bases matching TRBD2. The CDR3 consists of 17 residues. CDR1 and CDR2 (germline): SGHRS, YFSETQ. J was trimmed by 4 bases and V by 4 bases; bases with no gene match: 11.

This clone was recorded only once. This chain joins TRBV7-9 and TRBJ2-1, with TRBD1 matching over 9 bases. Per the germline V gene, CDR1 is SEHNR and CDR2 is FQNEAQ (reference sequence). Trimming removed 4 bases from V and 9 bases from J; junction bases left unmatched: 4. The CDR3 loop spans 13 amino acids. The CDR3 nucleotides read TGTGCCAGCAGCTCACAGGGGGCTGGTGAGCAGTTCTTC. Protein: CASSSQGAGEQFF. The full variable domain, rest sourced from reference TRBV7-9 and TRBJ2-1, is DTGVSQNPRHKITKRGQNVTFRCDPISEHNRLYWYRQTLGQGPEFLTYFQNEAQLEKSRLLSDRFSAERPKGSFSTLEIQRTEQGDSAMYLCASSSQGAGEQFFGPGTRLTVL.

The CDR3 bases are TGCGCCAGCAGTACAGGGACCTCAGGGACCTACGAGCAGTACTTC. Translating it yields CASSTGTSGTYEQYF. The V and J genes are TRBV23-1 and TRBJ2-7; a weak D match, TRBD1 (6 bases). TRBV23-1 is flagged as an ORF with uncertain function. The CDR3 is made up of 15 amino acids. V lost 5 bases to trimming and J lost 2 bases, with 16 bases between them.

The chain uses TRBV29-1 and TRBJ1-1, with TRBD1 matching 7 bases. V trimming: 8 bases; J trimming: 4 bases; junction bases outside the gene matches: 10. CDR1 is SQVTM and CDR2 is ANQGSEA in the germline V gene. This CDR3 has 13 amino acids. Written as DNA, the CDR3 is TGCAGCCTTCGAAGGGGGCTTGGCACTGAAGCTTTCTTT. It translates to CSLRRGLGTEAFF.

V is TRBV5-4 and J is TRBJ1-2; no clear D. The CDR3 is 14 amino acids. V lost 0 bases to trimming and J lost 1 base, with 7 bases between them. Germline V gives CDR1 SGHNT, CDR2 YYREEE (reference sequence). The CDR3 DNA sequence: TGTGCCAGCAGCTTGGGGGCGATTAACTATGGCTACACCTTC. Protein: CASSLGAINYGYTF.

This chain links TRBV29-1 with TRBJ2-7, with 9 bases that match TRBD1. Germline-derived CDR1 and CDR2 are SQVTM and ANQGSEA. This CDR3 has 13 amino acids. The J segment lost 4 bases and the V segment lost 7 bases, leaving 8 bases of the junction unmatched. This CDR3 reads CSAGQGVRYEQYF. CDR3 nucleotide sequence: TGCAGCGCGGGACAGGGAGTCCGGTACGAGCAGTACTTC.

The chain carries TRBV11-2 and TRBJ2-1; 14 positions match TRBD2. Unmatched junction bases numbered 5, after V lost 4 bases and J lost 6 bases. This CDR3 spans 16 amino acids. The germline V gene encodes CDR1 SGHAT and CDR2 FQNNGV. CDR3 in DNA: TGTGCCAGCAGCTGGGGGACTAGCGGGAGACGCAATGAGCAGTTCTTC. This codes for CASSWGTSGRRNEQFF.

V usage is TRBV25-1 and J usage is TRBJ1-2; D is unresolved. CDR3 length equals 16 residues. V was trimmed by 0 bases and J by 6 bases, leaving 17 bases between them. Germline CDR1 reads MGHDK; CDR2 reads SYGVNS. The CDR3: CASSEYNYDDYDGYTF. The CDR3 coding sequence is TGTGCCAGCAGTGAATATAACTACGATGATTACGATGGCTACACCTTC.

V is TRBV4-1 and J is TRBJ2-5; D unclear. Germline CDR1 MGHRA, CDR2 YSYEKL. CDR3 length: 13 amino acids. The germline V and J ends were trimmed by 1 base and 7 bases, with 10 bases remaining between them. In nucleotides, the CDR3 is TGCGCCAGCAGCCAAGCCCTCCCCGGGACCCAGTACTTC. Protein product: CASSQALPGTQYF.

The count of this clone is one. The gene calls are TRBV27 and TRBJ1-2, with 10 bases fitting TRBD1. The CDR3 totals 14 residues. Per the germline V gene, CDR1 is MNHEY and CDR2 is SMNVEV (reference sequence). The V gene end was trimmed by 2 bases and the J gene end by 7 bases; junction bases not matched to a gene: 4. Written as DNA, the CDR3 is TGTGCCAGCAGTTTAGCCGGGACAGGGGCTGGCTACACCTTC. Translation gives CASSLAGTGAGYTF.

The chain carries TRBV27 and TRBJ2-7; 8 bases map to TRBD2. After removal of 2 bases from V and 0 bases from J, the junction contained 6 bases not matched to a gene. The CDR3 is made up of 16 amino acids. Germline CDR1 is MNHEY and CDR2 is SMNVEV (reference sequence). The CDR3 here is CASSLGWREASYEQYF. The DNA for the CDR3 is TGTGCCAGCAGTTTAGGGTGGCGGGAGGCCTCCTACGAGCAGTACTTC.

The genes are TRBV7-9 and TRBJ2-1; D gene ambiguous. The CDR3 covers 15 residues. Trimming took 1 base from V and 0 from J, leaving 7 bases between them. Germline lookup yields CDR1 SEHNR and CDR2 FQNEAQ (reference sequence). The CDR3 DNA reads TGTGCCAGCAGCTTAGAGGCTAGCTCCTACAATGAGCAGTTCTTC. Its protein product is CASSLEASSYNEQFF.

The gene calls are TRBV29-1 and TRBJ2-7; 7 bases are shared with TRBD2. This CDR3 contains 13 residues. Losses at the gene ends were 5 bases for V and 0 bases for J; bases not matched to a gene: 4. Germline V lookup: CDR1 SQVTM, CDR2 ANQGSEA. CDR3 protein: CSVSGAGSYEQYF. Written as DNA, the CDR3 is TGCAGCGTTAGCGGGGCGGGCTCCTACGAGCAGTACTTC.

This clone was seen many times. The rearrangement uses TRBV2 and TRBJ2-7; 9 nucleotides match TRBD1. The length of the CDR3 is 15 residues. The J segment lost 2 bases and the V segment lost 0 bases, leaving 2 bases of the junction unmatched. CDR1 SNHLY and CDR2 FYNNEI come from the germline V gene. CDR3 residues: CASSEARTGAYEQYF. As DNA, the CDR3 is TGTGCCAGCAGTGAAGCGAGGACAGGGGCCTACGAGCAGTACTTC.

This chain joins TRBV19 and TRBJ2-2; D gene ambiguous. The CDR3 is made up of 17 amino acids. Germline V gene data show CDR1 as LNHDA and CDR2 as SQIVND (reference sequence). V was pared by 0 bases and J by 3 bases, with 14 bases between. The CDR3 reads CASSIDLFKRHTGELFF. CDR3 sequence (DNA): TGTGCCAGTAGTATAGATTTATTCAAGCGACACACCGGGGAGCTGTTTTTT.

This chain joins TRBV14 and TRBJ2-3, with 7 bases matching TRBD2. This CDR3 contains 14 residues. V was clipped by 4 bases and J by 1 base; unmatched bases: 2. Per germline, CDR1 SGHDN and CDR2 FVKESK. CDR3 sequence (DNA): TGTGCCAGCAGCCCCGCGGGGGGCACAGATACGCAGTATTTT. It translates to CASSPAGGTDTQYF.

The chain employs TRBV7-8 and TRBJ2-7; possible D gene TRBD2, 6 bases. Trimming removed 3 bases from V and 6 bases from J, with 12 bases in between. The CDR3 is 13 amino acids. Per germline, CDR1 SGHVS and CDR2 FQNEAQ. The DNA of the CDR3 is TGTGCCAGCAGCTTGACTTGGAGGGGCGAGCAGTACTTC. The encoded protein is CASSLTWRGEQYF.

This clone occurred once. The rearrangement joins TRBV7-3 to TRBJ2-2; 12 nucleotides line up with TRBD2. V gave up 4 bases and J gave up 4 bases; unmatched junction bases: 1. The CDR3 is made up of 15 amino acids. Germline V gene lookup returns CDR1 SGHTA and CDR2 FQGTGA. The CDR3 region is CASSSGLAGTGELFF. CDR3 in DNA: TGTGCCAGCAGCTCGGGACTAGCGGGCACCGGGGAGCTGTTTTTT. The variable domain in full, with the rest retrieved from reference TRBV7-3 and TRBJ2-2, is GAGVSQTPSNKVTEKGKYVELRCDPISGHTALYWYRQSLGQGPEFLIYFQGTGAADDSGLPNDRFFAVRPEGSVSTLKIQRTERGDSAVYLCASSSGLAGTGELFFGEGSRLTVL.